The entry that follows covers one TCR beta chain sequence. Its specific antigen is unknown. Within one base of it there is no much larger clone, and no base qualities were kept. Receptor libraries were prepared by the immunoSEQ multiplex PCR assay. The hsTCRB Kit was used according to the manufacturer's protocol to amplify rearranged TCR beta chain sequences. Sequencing of TCRB libraries was carried out on an Illumina MiSeq. For the original study's pipeline: The proprietary platform of the kit vendor was used for demultiplexing, trimming and gene mapping. TCRdb provides this immuneACCESS table in a form limited to in-frame rearrangements. Some clones are lacking; in checked studies, under half of them reflect an unresolved V gene, and why the rest are absent is not known. V, J and clone size are those of that table, while D and trimming were read from the DNA. Here the sample has over 55,000 clones; approximately 90% occur a single time. The ten largest clones take up roughly 5.1% of the sample.

These data originate in a study of a mutant IDH1 vaccine in newly diagnosed glioma (dated by TCRdb to the early 2020s). About the study as a whole: Across visits V03 through V10, patients got a total of eight vaccinations, given in weeks 1, 3, 5, 7, 11, 15, 19 and 23. Six visits were used for peripheral blood collection: V03 (baseline), V05, V07, V10, V12 and V13. The approximately 30 treated patients were approximately 62% male and 37.5% female, with a mean age of roughly 42 years. Vaccination began 4-6 weeks after radiotherapy alone, or alongside temozolomide cycles in the chemotherapy-containing groups. Prior to enrollment, patients had been given standard therapy consisting of radiotherapy alone, temozolomide alone, or radiochemotherapy with temozolomide, with the combination given to most patients. For exploratory analyses, longitudinal TCRB deep sequencing was carried out in 25 to 30 treated patients wherever samples were available. Points the paper makes about the study in general: The authors noted that analyses of patient blood samples could not be reproduced because of sample limitations. Immune responses induced by the vaccine were seen in approximately 93% of patients across multiple MHC alleles. Selection of PBMC samples for TCRB deep sequencing was based on availability. Pseudoprogression appeared unrelated to alterations in the top peripheral T cell clonotypes detected by TCRB sequencing.

Taken with the paper, the label for time point translates to: week 5, during vaccination. Each vaccine dose, consisting of 300 ug of a 20-mer mutant IDH1 peptide in Montanide, was administered subcutaneously with topical imiquimod. Newly diagnosed WHO grade 3 or 4 IDH1-mutant astrocytomas showing loss of nuclear ATRX were present in the donors. The samples were drawn from NOA16, a multicentre, single-arm, open-label phase I trial in Germany that tested a mutant IDH1 peptide vaccine in humans for the first time. Genomic DNA for TCRB sequencing was isolated from EDTA blood with the DNeasy Blood and Tissue Kit. V loses 0 bases at its end and J loses 5 bases; junction bases beyond the gene matches: 4. The CDR3 contains 14 residues, cysteine and phenylalanine counted. Only CDR3 DNA is held: 42 bases, read in frame from base 1. CDR1 and CDR2, per the germline V gene (reference sequence), are GTSNPN and SVGIG.

The chain is assembled from TRBV30 and TRBJ1-2, and TRBD1 matches 9 of the central bases. The source material was PBMCs, sampled from a glioma patient whose treatment included an IDH1 peptide vaccine. The receptor was isolated from a middle-aged woman with glioma. DNA sequence: TGTGCCTGGAGTGTACAGGGGGCTTCGTATGGCTACACCTTC. Translated, this is CAWSVQGASYGYTF.